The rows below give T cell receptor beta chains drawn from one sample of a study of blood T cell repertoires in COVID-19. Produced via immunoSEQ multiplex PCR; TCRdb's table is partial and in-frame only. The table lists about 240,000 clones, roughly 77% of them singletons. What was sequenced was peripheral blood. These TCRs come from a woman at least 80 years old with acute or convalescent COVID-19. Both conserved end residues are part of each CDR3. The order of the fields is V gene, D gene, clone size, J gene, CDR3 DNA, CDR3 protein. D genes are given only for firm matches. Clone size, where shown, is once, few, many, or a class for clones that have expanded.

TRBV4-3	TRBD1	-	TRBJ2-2	TGCGCCAGCAGCCACGATCGGACAGGGGCCTTAAACACCGGGGAGCTGTTTTTT	CASSHDRTGALNTGELFF
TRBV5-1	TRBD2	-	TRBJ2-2	TGCGCCAGCAGCCCCTCGGGGGGCACCGGGGAGCTGTTTTTT	CASSPSGGTGELFF
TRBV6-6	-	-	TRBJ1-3	TGTGCCAGCAGCTCGACAGGATCCGGAAACACCATATATTTT	CASSSTGSGNTIYF
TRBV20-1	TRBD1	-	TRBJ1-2	TGCAGTGCTAGTCAGGGGGCGGTGTCCTATGGCTACACCTTC	CSASQGAVSYGYTF
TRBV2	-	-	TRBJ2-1	TGTGCCAGCAGTGGGGGAGGGGGGTACTACAATGAGCAGTTCTTC	CASSGGGGYYNEQFF
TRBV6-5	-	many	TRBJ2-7	TGTGCCAGCAGGACTAACATCGGGGAGCAGTACTTC	CASRTNIGEQYF
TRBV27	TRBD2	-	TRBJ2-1	TGTGCCAGCAGTTCTACTGGACTAGCGGGAGTAAATGAGCAGTTCTTC	CASSSTGLAGVNEQFF
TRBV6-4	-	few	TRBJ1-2	TGTGCCAGCAAGGGGGGGACCTACTATGGCTACACCTTC	CASKGGTYYGYTF
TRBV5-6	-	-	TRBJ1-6	TGTGCCAGCAGCTTGGAGAGGGTTTATTCACCCCTCCACTTT	CASSLERVYSPLHF
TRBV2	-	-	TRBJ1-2	TGTGCCAGCAGCGATTCTGGGCCCTATGGCTACACCTTC	CASSDSGPYGYTF
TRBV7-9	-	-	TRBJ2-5	TGTGCCAGCAGCCTCTATGCAGGGAAAGAGACCCAGTACTTC	CASSLYAGKETQYF
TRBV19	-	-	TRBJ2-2	TGTGCCAGTAGTACTGACAGGCGGAACACCGGGGAGCTGTTTTTT	CASSTDRRNTGELFF
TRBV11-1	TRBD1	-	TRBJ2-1	TGTGCCAGCAGCTTAGGCGACAGGGAGTTCGGAAATGAGCAGTTCTTC	CASSLGDREFGNEQFF
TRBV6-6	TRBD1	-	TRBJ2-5	TGTGCCAGCGGGTCCACGGCAGGGGGCGGAGAGACCCAGTACTTC	CASGSTAGGGETQYF
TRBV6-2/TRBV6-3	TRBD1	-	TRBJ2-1	TGTGCCAGCAGTTCACGGGACAGGGGCCTCTTC	CASSSRDRGLF
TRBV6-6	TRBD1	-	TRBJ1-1	TGTGCCAGCAGATCCACAGGGGGCACTGAAGCTTTCTTT	CASRSTGGTEAFF
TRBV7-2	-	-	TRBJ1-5	TGTGCCAGCAGCACGCAGGGAGGAAACGGCAATCAGCCCCAGCATTTT	CASSTQGGNGNQPQHF
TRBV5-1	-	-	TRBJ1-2	TGCGCCAGCAGCTTGGAGTGGGGCCAGAACTATGGCTACACCTTC	CASSLEWGQNYGYTF
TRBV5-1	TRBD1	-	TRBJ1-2	TGCGCCAGCAGCACTATGGGACAGATATATGGCTACACCTTC	CASSTMGQIYGYTF
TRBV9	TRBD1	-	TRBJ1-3	TGTGCCAGCAGCAACCGTCCCGGGACAGAAGGAAACACCATATATTTT	CASSNRPGTEGNTIYF
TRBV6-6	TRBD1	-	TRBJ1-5	TGTGCCAGCAGTCGAGGAACAGGGGTAGGTAATCAGCCCCAGCATTTT	CASSRGTGVGNQPQHF
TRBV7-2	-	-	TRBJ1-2	TGTGCCAGCAGCTTAACTCAGGTTGCGGGCTACACCTTC	CASSLTQVAGYTF
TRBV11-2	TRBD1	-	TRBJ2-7	TGTGCCAGCAGCTTAATGGATACAGGGGTCTCCTACGAGCAGTACTTC	CASSLMDTGVSYEQYF
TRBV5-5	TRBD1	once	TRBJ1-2	TGTGCCAGCAGCCGACAGGGGAGCTATGGCTACACCTTC	CASSRQGSYGYTF
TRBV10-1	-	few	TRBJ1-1	TGCGCCAGCACGCGGGGATCGAACACTGAAGCTTTCTTT	CASTRGSNTEAFF
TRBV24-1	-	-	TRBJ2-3	TGTGCCACCAGTGACCCCAGGGTGAACACAGATACGCAGTATTTT	CATSDPRVNTDTQYF
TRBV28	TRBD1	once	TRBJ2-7	TGTGCCAGCAGTTTATCAGGGGGCGGATACGAGCAGTACTTC	CASSLSGGGYEQYF
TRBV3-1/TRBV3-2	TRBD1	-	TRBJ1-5	TGTGCCAGCAGCCCGACCACAGGGGAGAGGGGCTTTTATAGCAATCAGCCCCAGCATTTT	CASSPTTGERGFYSNQPQHF
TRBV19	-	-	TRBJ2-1	TGTGCCAGTAGTATAGTGGCGCGGGGGCCCTACAATGAGCAGTTCTTC	CASSIVARGPYNEQFF
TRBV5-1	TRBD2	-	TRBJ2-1	TGCGCCAGCAGCTCGCTAGCGGAGTCCTACAATGAGCAGTTCTTC	CASSSLAESYNEQFF
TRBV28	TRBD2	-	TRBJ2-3	TGTGCCAGCCGTACTATTAGCGGGAGGTGGGGAGATACGCAGTATTTT	CASRTISGRWGDTQYF
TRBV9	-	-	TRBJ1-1	TGTGCCAGCAGCGTAGGAGGGCGGTTGGCTGAAGCTTTCTTT	CASSVGGRLAEAFF
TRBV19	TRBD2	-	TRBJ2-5	TGTGCCAGTAGTATCAGAGGCGGGGGGTTCCAAGAGACCCAGTACTTC	CASSIRGGGFQETQYF
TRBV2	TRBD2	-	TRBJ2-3	TGTGCCAGCACCCGACTAGCGGGACCCACAGATACGCAGTATTTT	CASTRLAGPTDTQYF
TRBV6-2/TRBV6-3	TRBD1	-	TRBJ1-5	TGTGCCAGCAGTTACTCGGGGACAGCTAGCAATCAGCCCCAGCATTTT	CASSYSGTASNQPQHF
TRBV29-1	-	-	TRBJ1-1	TGCAGCGCTCAGACGTGGGGCCCTCCCGTGAACACTGAAGCTTTCTTT	CSAQTWGPPVNTEAFF
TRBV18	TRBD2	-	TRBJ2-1	TGTGCCAGCTCACCTAGCGGGAGCTACAATGAGCAGTTCTTC	CASSPSGSYNEQFF
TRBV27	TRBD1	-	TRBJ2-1	TGTGCCAGCAGTTTCGAGGGGGCGTATGAGCAGTTCTTC	CASSFEGAYEQFF
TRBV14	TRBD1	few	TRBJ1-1	TGTGCCAGCAGCCCGCAGGGGGTTGGAACTGAAGCTTTCTTT	CASSPQGVGTEAFF
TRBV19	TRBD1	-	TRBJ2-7	TGTGCCAGTAGTAGGGGACAGGGGTACGAGCAGTACTTC	CASSRGQGYEQYF
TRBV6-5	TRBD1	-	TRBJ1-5	TGTGCCAGCAGTCCGATATTCCAGGGGGTTCAGCCCCAGCATTTT	CASSPIFQGVQPQHF
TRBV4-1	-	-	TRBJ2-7	TGCGCCAGCAGCCAAATGCAGGCCCCCGAGCAGTACTTC	CASSQMQAPEQYF
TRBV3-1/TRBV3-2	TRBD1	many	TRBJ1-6	TGTGCCAGCAGCCAAGGGACAGGGAGGGGATCACCCCTCCACTTT	CASSQGTGRGSPLHF
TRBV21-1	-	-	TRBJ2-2	TGTGCCAGCAGCAGAAAAGGCTTAAAAGGGAGGACAGGGTGGGACACCGGGGAGCTGTTTTTT	CASSRKGLKGRTGWDTGELFF
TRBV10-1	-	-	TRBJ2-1	TGCGCCAGCAGTGAGTCTGGCGGATCCTACAATGAGCAGTTCTTC	CASSESGGSYNEQFF
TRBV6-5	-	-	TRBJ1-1	TGTGCCAGCAGTTACTCGGCAGCGACGAACACTGAAGCTTTCTTT	CASSYSAATNTEAFF
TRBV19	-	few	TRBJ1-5	TGTGCCAGTAGTTCATCAGGGGTAGGGGAGCCCCAGCATTTT	CASSSSGVGEPQHF